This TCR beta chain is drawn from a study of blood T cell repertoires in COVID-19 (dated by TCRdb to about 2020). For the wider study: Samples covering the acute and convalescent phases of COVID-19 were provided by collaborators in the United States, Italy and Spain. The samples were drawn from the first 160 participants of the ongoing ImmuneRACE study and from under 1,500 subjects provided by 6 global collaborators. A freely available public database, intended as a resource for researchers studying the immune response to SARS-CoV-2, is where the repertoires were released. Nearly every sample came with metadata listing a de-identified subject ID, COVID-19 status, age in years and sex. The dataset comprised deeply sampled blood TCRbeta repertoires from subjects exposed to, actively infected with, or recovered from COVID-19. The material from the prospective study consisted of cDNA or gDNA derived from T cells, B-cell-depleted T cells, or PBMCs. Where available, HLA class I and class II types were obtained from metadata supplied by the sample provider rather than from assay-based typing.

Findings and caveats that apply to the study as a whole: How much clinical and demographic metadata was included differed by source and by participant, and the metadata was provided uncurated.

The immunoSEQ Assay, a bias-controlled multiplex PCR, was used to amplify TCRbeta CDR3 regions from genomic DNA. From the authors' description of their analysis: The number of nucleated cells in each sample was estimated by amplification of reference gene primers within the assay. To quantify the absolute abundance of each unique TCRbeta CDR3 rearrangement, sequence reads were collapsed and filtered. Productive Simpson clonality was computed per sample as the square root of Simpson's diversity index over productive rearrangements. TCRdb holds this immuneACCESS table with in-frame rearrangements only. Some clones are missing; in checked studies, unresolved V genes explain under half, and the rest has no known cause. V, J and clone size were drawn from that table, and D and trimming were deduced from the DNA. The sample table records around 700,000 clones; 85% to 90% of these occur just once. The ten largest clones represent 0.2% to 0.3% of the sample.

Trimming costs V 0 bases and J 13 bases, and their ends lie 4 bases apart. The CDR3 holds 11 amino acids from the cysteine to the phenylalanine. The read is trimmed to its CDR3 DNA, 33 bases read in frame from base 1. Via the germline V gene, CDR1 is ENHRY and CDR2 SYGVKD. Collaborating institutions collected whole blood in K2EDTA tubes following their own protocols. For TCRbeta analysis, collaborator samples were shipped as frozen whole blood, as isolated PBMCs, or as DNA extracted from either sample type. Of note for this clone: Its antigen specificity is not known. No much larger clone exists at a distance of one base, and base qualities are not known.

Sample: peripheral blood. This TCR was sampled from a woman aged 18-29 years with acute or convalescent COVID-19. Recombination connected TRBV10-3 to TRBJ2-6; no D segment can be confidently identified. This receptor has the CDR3 CAISESGVLTF. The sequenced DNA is TGTGCCATCAGTGAGTCCGGGGTCCTGACTTTC.